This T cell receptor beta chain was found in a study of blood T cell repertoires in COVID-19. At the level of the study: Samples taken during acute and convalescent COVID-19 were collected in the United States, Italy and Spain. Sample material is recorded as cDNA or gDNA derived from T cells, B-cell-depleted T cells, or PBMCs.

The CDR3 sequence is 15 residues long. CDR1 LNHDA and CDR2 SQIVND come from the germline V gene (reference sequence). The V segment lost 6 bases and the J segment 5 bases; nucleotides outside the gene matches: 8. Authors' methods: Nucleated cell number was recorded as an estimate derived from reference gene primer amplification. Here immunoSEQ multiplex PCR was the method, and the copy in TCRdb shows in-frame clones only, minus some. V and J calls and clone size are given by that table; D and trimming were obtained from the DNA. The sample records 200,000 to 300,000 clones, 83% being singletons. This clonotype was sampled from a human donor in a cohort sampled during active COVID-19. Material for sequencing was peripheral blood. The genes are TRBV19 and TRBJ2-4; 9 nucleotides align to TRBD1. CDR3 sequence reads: CASSLLQGAENIQYF. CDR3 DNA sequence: TGTGCCAGTAGCCTCCTACAGGGGGCTGAAAACATTCAGTACTTC.